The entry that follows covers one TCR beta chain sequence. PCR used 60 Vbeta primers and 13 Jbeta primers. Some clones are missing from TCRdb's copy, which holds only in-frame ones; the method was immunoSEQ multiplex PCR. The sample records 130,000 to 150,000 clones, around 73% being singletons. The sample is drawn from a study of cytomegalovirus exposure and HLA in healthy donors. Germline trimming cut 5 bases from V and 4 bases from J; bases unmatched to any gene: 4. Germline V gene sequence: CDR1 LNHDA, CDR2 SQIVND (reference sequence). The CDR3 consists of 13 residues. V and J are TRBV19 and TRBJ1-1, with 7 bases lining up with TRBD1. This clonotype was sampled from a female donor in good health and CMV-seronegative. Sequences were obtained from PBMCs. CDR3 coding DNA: TGTGCCAGTAGTCCAGACAGGGCCACTGAAGCTTTCTTT. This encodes CASSPDRATEAFF.